This T cell receptor beta chain originates from a study of CXCR4 blockade with PD-1 therapy in pancreatic cancer. Study-level results: Tumors were clonally expanded, mean 0.14 versus 0.05 in healthy blood. Only TCRbeta chains were sequenced here. Clone frequency correlated with its number of distinct nucleotide rearrangements.

Assay: immunoSEQ multiplex PCR; the TCRdb copy retains only in-frame clones and omits some. The sample includes several thousand clones, less than 70% of them seen just once. Turning to this clone: Its target is not known.

V was clipped by 0 bases and J by 5 bases; unmatched bases: 12. This CDR3 is 17 amino acids long. Germline CDR1 MGHRA, CDR2 YSYEKL. These archived tumors were resected from patients never given neoadjuvant therapy beforehand. Specimen: tumor tissue. The sequence came from a human donor with pancreatic ductal adenocarcinoma. The chain uses TRBV4-1 and TRBJ1-1; 7 positions match TRBD1. The CDR3 protein is CASSQDEGARWRTEAFF. In DNA form, the CDR3 reads TGCGCCAGCAGCCAAGATGAGGGGGCCCGCTGGAGGACTGAAGCTTTCTTT.